This TCR beta chain was retrieved from a study of CD8+CD57+ T cells in acquired aplastic anemia. Regarding the study as a whole: About 28 sequences, all CD8+ CDR3, were shared between patients and controls.

Genomic DNA served as template for TCR beta VDJ and CDR3 profiling. TCRdb reprocessed the reads with MiXCR, giving one entry per CDR3 protein. The profile shows under 250,000 distinct CDR3 sequences, around half of them singletons. Germline V gives CDR1 LNHDA, CDR2 SQIVND (reference sequence). The junction had 12 bases not matched to a gene; V was cut back by 9 bases and J by 4 bases. This CDR3 spans 14 amino acids. With respect to this clonotype: As yet, its antigen is unknown.

Flow cytometry had shown expanded CD8+CD57+ cells in the patients chosen for sequencing. When blood sampling took place, the patients had received no therapy. This sequence originates from a human donor with aplastic anemia. Sequences were obtained from sorted CD4+, CD8+, or CD8+CD57+ T cells (not recorded which) from PBMCs. The V gene is TRBV19, the J gene TRBJ2-7; TRBD1 matches at 7 bases. The CDR3 here is CASSSPTGAYEQYF. CDR3 bases: TGTGCCAGCAGCTCCCCAACAGGGGCTTACGAGCAGTACTTC.